This entry lists 15 T cell receptor beta chains sequenced from one sample in a study of OX40 agonist ivuxolimab in advanced cancers. Data came from immunoSEQ multiplex PCR; TCRdb stores just in-frame clones and leaves some out. In the table there are about 73,000 clones, roughly 86% of which are singletons. The material sequenced was CD4+ or CD8+ T cells sorted from blood, taken in a trial of the OX40 agonist ivuxolimab. The receptors were gathered from an adult with an advanced solid tumor such as melanoma, head and neck, liver or kidney cancer.

The V gene is TRBV28, the J gene TRBJ1-3; 8 bases fit TRBD1. There are 15 residues in the CDR3. Germline assignment: CDR1 MDHEN and CDR2 SYDVKM. The V and J ends lost 5 bases and 3 bases, in that order; junction bases with no gene match: 6. CDR3 region: CASSTADRDGNTIYF. In DNA form, the CDR3 reads TGTGCCAGCAGTACCGCGGACAGGGATGGAAACACCATATATTTT.

CDR3 residues: CSARDRHEQYF. Written as DNA, the CDR3 is TGCAGTGCTAGGGACAGGCACGAGCAGTACTTC. This rearrangement joins TRBV20-1 to TRBJ2-7, with TRBD1 identical over 7 bases. The CDR3 has 11 residues. V lost 3 bases to trimming and J lost 5 bases; unmatched junction nucleotides: 1. The V gene's germline CDR1 is DFQATT and CDR2 SNEGSKA (reference sequence).

This chain connects TRBV19 to TRBJ1-3; D is uncertain. V lost 2 bases to trimming and J lost 4 bases, with 15 bases between them. The CDR3 has 16 residues. CDR1 LNHDA and CDR2 SQIVND come from the germline V gene (reference sequence). CDR3 loop: CASSISIRTAGNTIYF. The CDR3 DNA sequence: TGTGCCAGTAGTATAAGCATCCGGACGGCGGGAAACACCATATATTTT.

This clone has only one observation. The chain is built from TRBV13 and TRBJ2-7; D tentatively reads TRBD1 or TRBD2 (5 bases each). Trimming took 5 bases from V and 0 from J, leaving 17 bases between them. This CDR3 is 16 amino acids long. Germline lookup yields CDR1 PRHDT and CDR2 FYEKMQ (reference sequence). The CDR3 DNA reads as TGTGCCAGCAGCCGGGGCAGATGGCAGGGCTCCTACGAGCAGTACTTC. Protein sequence: CASSRGRWQGSYEQYF.

The chain carries TRBV6-4 and TRBJ2-1; D remains ambiguous. V was clipped by 5 bases and J by 9 bases, with 14 bases between them. The germline CDR1 and CDR2 sequences are MRHNA and SNTAGT. The length of the CDR3 is 13 residues. The CDR3 DNA reads TGTGCCAGCAGTAGTATAGAAATAGGTGAGCAGTTCTTC. Translating gives CASSSIEIGEQFF.

The rearrangement uses TRBV11-2 and TRBJ2-7, with TRBD1 matching over 9 bases. The CDR3 runs 14 residues. Germline V gene data show CDR1 as SGHAT and CDR2 as FQNNGV. Germline trimming cut 5 bases from V and 6 bases from J; bases unmatched to any gene: 8. The CDR3 DNA is TGTGCCAGCAGCCCTCTGGACAGGGGCGGCGAGCAGTACTTC. This encodes CASSPLDRGGEQYF.

The chain's CDR3 is CASRTGRQNYGYTF. The DNA for the CDR3 is TGTGCCAGCAGGACTGGAAGACAGAACTATGGCTACACCTTC. The rearrangement links TRBV6-6 to TRBJ1-2; the D gene is possibly TRBD1 (5 bases). Trimming took off 6 bases at V and 2 bases at J, with 13 bases between the two ends. CDR1 is MNHNY and CDR2 is SVGAGI in the germline V gene (reference sequence). The CDR3 has 14 amino acids.

This sequence joins TRBV7-3 and TRBJ2-7; D could derive from TRBD1 or TRBD2 (5 bases each). The CDR3 runs 15 residues. Germline CDR1 reads SGHTA; CDR2 reads FQGTGA. V lost 1 base to trimming and J lost 2 bases, with 12 bases between them. CDR3 amino acids: CASSLIGDGAYEQYF. CDR3 DNA: TGTGCCAGCAGCTTAATAGGGGACGGAGCCTACGAGCAGTACTTC.

This chain joins TRBV7-9 and TRBJ1-3; TRBD1 might be the D (5 bases). Deletions cut 1 base from V and 12 bases from J, with 10 bases between. The CDR3 consists of 12 residues. Germline V gene data show CDR1 as SEHNR and CDR2 as FQNEAQ (reference sequence). For the CDR3, the DNA is TGTGCCAGCAGCTTAGAAGGTGGGGGCATATATTTT. Translating gives CASSLEGGGIYF.

This clone was seen just once. V is TRBV18 and J is TRBJ1-4, with D hard to call. CDR1 and CDR2 (germline): KGHSH, LQKENI. Trimming took 0 bases from V and 7 from J, leaving 9 bases between them. The CDR3 is made up of 14 amino acids. CDR3 amino acids: CASSPPGMSEKLFF. As DNA, the CDR3 is TGTGCCAGCTCACCACCAGGGATGAGTGAAAAACTGTTTTTT.

The chain recombines TRBV18 with TRBJ2-5, with TRBD2 matching over 9 bases. The germline V gene has CDR1 KGHSH and CDR2 LQKENI. The CDR3 runs to 16 residues. The ends lost 2 bases at V and 4 bases at J; junction bases unmatched: 8. The CDR3 reads CASSPSEAGGRETQYF. CDR3 bases: TGTGCCAGCTCACCATCCGAAGCGGGAGGAAGAGAGACCCAGTACTTC.

The CDR3, as DNA: TGTGCCAGCAGCGTAAAGACAGGGGATGAGCAGTTCTTC. Amino acids: CASSVKTGDEQFF. This chain links TRBV7-3 with TRBJ2-1; 8 nucleotides match TRBD1. With V trimmed by 5 bases and J by 8 bases, 5 bases remained unmatched. Germline assignment: CDR1 SGHTA and CDR2 FQGTGA. The CDR3 contains 13 residues.

This clone was seen once. CDR3 DNA: TGTGCCAGCAGCTTGGGGGAGGGAGGAGCTTTCTTT. Translating it yields CASSLGEGGAFF. This chain joins TRBV5-5 and TRBJ1-1; D not resolved. Germline V gene data show CDR1 as SGHKS and CDR2 as YYEKEE (reference sequence). The germline V and J ends were trimmed by 0 bases and 10 bases, with 10 bases remaining between them. CDR3 length: 12 residues.

J is TRBJ2-7 and V is TRBV5-1; D is undetermined. Germline V gene lookup returns CDR1 SGHRS and CDR2 YFSETQ. V lost 4 bases, J lost 0 bases, and 8 bases lay in between. This CDR3 region has 13 residues. CDR3 loop: CASSLTNSYEQYF. CDR3 nucleotide sequence: TGCGCCAGCAGCCTGACAAACTCCTACGAGCAGTACTTC.

The V call is TRBV5-1, the J call TRBJ2-5, with a tentative D call TRBD1 (5 bases). The CDR3 extends over 16 amino acids. Per germline, CDR1 SGHRS and CDR2 YFSETQ. Trimming removed 2 bases from V and 1 base from J, with 15 bases in between. The DNA of the CDR3 is TGCGCCAGCAGCTTTAGGGTCGTCCAGGGCCAAGAGACCCAGTACTTC. It codes for CASSFRVVQGQETQYF.